A single sample gave rise to the 25 T cell receptor beta chains below, sequenced in a study of blood T cell repertoires in COVID-19 (dated by TCRdb to the early 2020s). Library method: the immunoSEQ multiplex PCR assay. TCRdb mirrors the immuneACCESS table, restricted to in-frame sequences. Some clones are absent from its copies; in checked studies, under half trace to an unresolved V gene, and the reason for the others is unknown. This sample is represented by around 300,000 clones; about nine tenths of them were singletons. 2% to 2.5% of the sample belongs to the ten largest clones. The specimen was peripheral blood. The receptors were gathered from a man aged 45-65 years with acute or convalescent COVID-19.

The sample holds one count of this clone. This chain links TRBV2 with TRBJ1-3; D unresolved. V lost 4 bases and J lost 0, with 10 bases in between. The CDR3 spans 15 residues. Germline assignment: CDR1 SNHLY and CDR2 FYNNEI. CDR3 in DNA: TGTGCCAGCAGTGTGGAGGCAGCCTCTGGAAACACCATATATTTT. Translation: CASSVEAASGNTIYF. Complete variable domain (other parts from reference TRBV2 and TRBJ1-3): EPEVTQTPSHQVTQMGQEVILRCVPISNHLYFYWYRQILGQKVEFLVSFYNNEISEKSEIFDDQFSVERPDGSNFTLKIRSTKLEDSAMYFCASSVEAASGNTIYFGEGSWLTVV.

CDR3 coding DNA: TGTGCCACCAGTGATTGGGACAGGAGCTACACCTTC. Translation: CATSDWDRSYTF. The genes are TRBV24-1 and TRBJ1-2, with 8 nucleotides matching TRBD1. Trimming cost V 2 bases and J 9 bases; bases outside gene matches: 1. Germline CDR1 reads KGHDR; CDR2 reads SFDVKD. The CDR3 length is 12 residues.

The rearrangement links TRBV10-1 to TRBJ2-3; D not certain. The CDR3 length is 16 residues. The V gene lost 0 bases and the J gene lost 0 bases, with 10 bases spanning the gap. CDR1 and CDR2 from the germline V gene are WNHNN and SYGVQD (reference sequence). CDR3 coding DNA: TGCGCCAGCAGTGAGTCGCTGGCAGATAGCACAGATACGCAGTATTTT. Amino acid sequence: CASSESLADSTDTQYF.

The chain employs TRBV3-1 (or the pseudogene TRBV3-2) and TRBJ1-2, with 8 bases matching TRBD1. CDR1 LGHDT and CDR2 YNNKEL come from the germline V gene (reference sequence). The CDR3 spans 16 residues. V lost 1 base to trimming and J lost 4 bases; unmatched junction nucleotides: 8. CDR3 protein: CASSQGSGGAGYGYTF. The CDR3 DNA follows: TGTGCCAGCAGCCAAGGCTCAGGGGGCGCCGGCTATGGCTACACCTTC.

The chain employs TRBV13 and TRBJ1-1, with D unclear. Germline CDR1 and CDR2: PRHDT and FYEKMQ (reference sequence). Trimming cost V 3 bases and J 0 bases, with 11 bases left between them. CDR3 length: 15 amino acids. This CDR3 reads CASSFFESMNTEAFF. CDR3 nucleotides: TGTGCCAGCAGCTTCTTCGAGAGTATGAACACTGAAGCTTTCTTT.

J is TRBJ2-7 and V is TRBV5-4, with 7 nucleotides matching TRBD1. The CDR3 contains 16 residues. CDR1 and CDR2 (germline): SGHNT, YYREEE (reference sequence). Trimming took 3 bases from V and 3 from J; bases not matched to a gene: 12. The CDR3 coding sequence is TGTGCCAGCAGCTCAATTACAACGGGACAGATCTACGAGCAGTACTTC. Its protein product is CASSSITTGQIYEQYF.

The V and J genes are TRBV12-3 or TRBV12-4 and TRBJ1-6; D unclear. V lost 1 base, J lost 9 bases, and 7 bases lay in between. The CDR3 has 13 residues. The CDR3 DNA follows: TGTGCCAGCAGTTTAGAAGAGATTTCACCCCTCCACTTT. It specifies CASSLEEISPLHF.

The rearrangement uses TRBV24-1 and TRBJ2-3; perhaps TRBD1 as D (6 bases). Germline V lookup: CDR1 KGHDR, CDR2 SFDVKD. The CDR3 totals 14 residues. V shed 8 bases and J shed 0 bases, with 11 bases lying between them. The CDR3 loop reads CATMGAYSTDTQYF. DNA for the CDR3: TGTGCCACCATGGGGGCCTACAGCACAGATACGCAGTATTTT.

The J gene is TRBJ1-1, the V gene TRBV3-1 (or the pseudogene TRBV3-2); TRBD1 might be the D (6 bases). Germline V gene sequence: CDR1 LGHDT, CDR2 YNNKEL (reference sequence). V lost 3 bases to trimming and J lost 8 bases, with 16 bases between them. This CDR3 contains 14 residues. This CDR3 is CASSHRRGGAEAFF. The CDR3 coding sequence is TGTGCCAGCAGCCATCGTAGAGGGGGTGCCGAAGCTTTCTTT.

The gene calls are TRBV7-2 and TRBJ2-7, with D possibly TRBD2 on 5 matching bases. CDR3 size: 15 residues. Trimming took 5 bases from V and 1 from J, leaving 15 bases between them. CDR1 and CDR2 from the germline V gene are SGHTA and FQGNSA. CDR3 bases: TGTGCCAGCAGCCCCATGGTCGGGGTTTCCTACGAGCAGTACTTC. Amino acids: CASSPMVGVSYEQYF. The full variable domain, with the rest looked up from reference TRBV7-2 and TRBJ2-7, is GAGVSQSPSNKVTEKGKDVELRCDPISGHTALYWYRQSLGQGLEFLIYFQGNSAPDKSGLPSDRFSAERTGGSVSTLTIQRTQQEDSAVYLCASSPMVGVSYEQYFGPGTRLTVT.

The table lists this clone with a few counts. The chain has TRBV5-5 and TRBJ1-5, with D possibly matching TRBD1 (6 bases). Germline CDR1 reads SGHKS; CDR2 reads YYEKEE (reference sequence). The CDR3 spans 14 residues. Trimming stripped 0 bases from V and 2 bases from J, with 6 bases between. CDR3 amino acids: CASSLAGGNQPQHF. CDR3 coding DNA: TGTGCCAGCAGCTTGGCAGGGGGCAATCAGCCCCAGCATTTT.

The chain joins TRBV5-1 to TRBJ2-3, with D perhaps TRBD2 (5 bases). Trimming took off 3 bases at V and 4 bases at J, with 12 bases between the two ends. The CDR3 runs 14 residues. Germline V lookup: CDR1 SGHRS, CDR2 YFSETQ. Here the CDR3 reads CASSSAGAADTQYF. CDR3 sequence (DNA): TGCGCCAGCAGCTCCGCGGGTGCGGCAGATACGCAGTATTTT. The full variable domain, with the rest looked up from reference TRBV5-1 and TRBJ2-3, is KAGVTQTPRYLIKTRGQQVTLSCSPISGHRSVSWYQQTPGQGLQFLFEYFSETQRNKGNFPGRFSGRQFSNSRSEMNVSTLELGDSALYLCASSSAGAADTQYFGPGTRLTVL.

The V call is TRBV12-3 or TRBV12-4, the J call TRBJ1-1; no clear D. The length of the CDR3 is 13 residues. V lost 6 bases to trimming and J lost 0 bases, with 8 bases between them. CDR3 in amino acids: CASSLNLNTEAFF. The CDR3 DNA is TGTGCCAGCAGCCTAAACTTGAACACTGAAGCTTTCTTT.

V is TRBV7-6 and J is TRBJ2-2; D call uncertain. With 0 bases removed from V and 4 bases from J, the gap between germline ends came to 3 bases. The CDR3 length is 13 residues. CDR1 is SGHVS and CDR2 is FNYEAQ in the germline V gene. This chain's CDR3 is CASSLAFTGELFF. CDR3 nucleotide sequence: TGTGCCAGCAGCTTAGCCTTCACCGGGGAGCTGTTTTTT.

A few counts support this clone. The chain recombines TRBV5-1 with TRBJ1-1; D not certain. Trimming shortened V by 2 bases and J by 1 base, and 6 bases separated the two germline ends. This CDR3 region has 13 residues. From germline, CDR1 is SGHRS and CDR2 YFSETQ. CDR3 coding DNA: TGCGCCAGCAGCTTCCAGGCGAACACTGAAGCTTTCTTT. Its translation is CASSFQANTEAFF. Full variable domain (missing parts from reference TRBV5-1 and TRBJ1-1): KAGVTQTPRYLIKTRGQQVTLSCSPISGHRSVSWYQQTPGQGLQFLFEYFSETQRNKGNFPGRFSGRQFSNSRSEMNVSTLELGDSALYLCASSFQANTEAFFGQGTRLTVV.

This rearrangement joins TRBV6-4 to TRBJ2-1; no firm D call. The germline gives CDR1 MRHNA, CDR2 SNTAGT. V was clipped by 6 bases and J by 2 bases, with 8 bases between them. CDR3 length equals 13 residues. The CDR3: CASSLDTYNEQFF. CDR3 bases: TGTGCCAGCAGCCTAGATACCTACAATGAGCAGTTCTTC.

The CDR3 here is CSASGARGNTEAFF. The CDR3 DNA is TGCAGTGCTAGTGGGGCACGGGGGAACACTGAAGCTTTCTTT. The V and J genes are TRBV20-1 and TRBJ1-1, with a possible D match to TRBD1 (5 bases). There are 14 residues in the CDR3. From germline, CDR1 is DFQATT and CDR2 SNEGSKA (reference sequence). V was trimmed by 3 bases and J by 1 base, leaving 12 bases between them.

This chain uses TRBV19 with TRBJ1-3; 8 bases are shared with TRBD1. The CDR3 is 14 residues long. J lost 8 bases, V lost 4 bases, and 7 bases had no gene match. Germline assignment: CDR1 LNHDA and CDR2 SQIVND (reference sequence). This CDR3 is CASSTYDRGDTIYF. CDR3 nucleotide sequence: TGTGCCAGTAGTACATACGACAGGGGTGACACCATATATTTT.

V and J are TRBV11-3 and TRBJ2-1; perhaps TRBD1 as D (7 bases). Germline loops: CDR1 SGHNT, CDR2 YENEEA. CDR3 length: 15 amino acids. Deletions cut 5 bases from V and 4 bases from J, with 15 bases between. CDR3 loop: CASSRGTAKYNEQFF. The DNA of the CDR3 is TGTGCCAGCAGCCGCGGGACAGCTAAGTACAATGAGCAGTTCTTC.

In nucleotides, the CDR3 is TGTGCCAGTAGTACCACAGGGATTGAAAAACTGTTTTTT. Its translation: CASSTTGIEKLFF. The rearrangement uses TRBV19 and TRBJ1-4, with a weak D call TRBD1 (6 bases). This CDR3 contains 13 residues. The V end lost 4 bases, the J end lost 7 bases, and 10 bases lay between the germline ends. In germline, CDR1 is LNHDA, CDR2 SQIVND (reference sequence).

The chain links TRBV20-1 to TRBJ2-5; 7 bases agree with TRBD2. CDR3 length: 13 amino acids. Germline V lookup: CDR1 DFQATT, CDR2 SNEGSKA (reference sequence). Germline trimming cut 3 bases from V and 1 base from J; bases unmatched to any gene: 2. CDR3: CSASREVQETQYF. Here the CDR3 DNA reads TGCAGTGCTAGTCGGGAGGTCCAAGAGACCCAGTACTTC.

This chain joins TRBV30 and TRBJ1-1; no reliable D call. This CDR3 is built from 12 residues. The V end was cut by 1 base, the J end by 5 bases, with 8 bases between. The V gene's germline CDR1 is GTSNPN and CDR2 SVGIG (reference sequence). In DNA, the CDR3 is TGTGCCTGGAGTGGGTGGGAGACTGAAGCTTTCTTT. Its protein is CAWSGWETEAFF.

This clone has just a few counts. This chain connects TRBV19 to TRBJ2-7; 8 bases agree with TRBD1. The V segment lost 5 bases and the J segment 6 bases; nucleotides outside the gene matches: 6. Germline V lookup: CDR1 LNHDA, CDR2 SQIVND (reference sequence). There are 13 residues in the CDR3. CDR3 protein: CASSADRGGEQYF. CDR3 coding DNA: TGTGCCAGTAGTGCAGACAGGGGTGGCGAGCAGTACTTC.

The chain employs TRBV25-1 and TRBJ2-5; D unclear. Trimming left V 5 bases short and J 1 base short, with 2 bases between. CDR3 length: 11 residues. Germline CDR1 is MGHDK and CDR2 is SYGVNS. The CDR3 reads CASSLQETQYF. CDR3 nucleotides: TGTGCCAGCAGTCTCCAAGAGACCCAGTACTTC.

This sequence joins TRBV6-5 and TRBJ2-1, with D possibly being TRBD2 (5 bases). Trimming took off 6 bases at V and 3 bases at J, with 12 bases between the two ends. CDR1 and CDR2 (germline): MNHEY, SVGAGI. The CDR3 has 14 amino acids. The CDR3 spells CASRGVGFYNEQFF. The CDR3 DNA reads TGTGCCAGCAGGGGAGTGGGGTTCTACAATGAGCAGTTCTTC.